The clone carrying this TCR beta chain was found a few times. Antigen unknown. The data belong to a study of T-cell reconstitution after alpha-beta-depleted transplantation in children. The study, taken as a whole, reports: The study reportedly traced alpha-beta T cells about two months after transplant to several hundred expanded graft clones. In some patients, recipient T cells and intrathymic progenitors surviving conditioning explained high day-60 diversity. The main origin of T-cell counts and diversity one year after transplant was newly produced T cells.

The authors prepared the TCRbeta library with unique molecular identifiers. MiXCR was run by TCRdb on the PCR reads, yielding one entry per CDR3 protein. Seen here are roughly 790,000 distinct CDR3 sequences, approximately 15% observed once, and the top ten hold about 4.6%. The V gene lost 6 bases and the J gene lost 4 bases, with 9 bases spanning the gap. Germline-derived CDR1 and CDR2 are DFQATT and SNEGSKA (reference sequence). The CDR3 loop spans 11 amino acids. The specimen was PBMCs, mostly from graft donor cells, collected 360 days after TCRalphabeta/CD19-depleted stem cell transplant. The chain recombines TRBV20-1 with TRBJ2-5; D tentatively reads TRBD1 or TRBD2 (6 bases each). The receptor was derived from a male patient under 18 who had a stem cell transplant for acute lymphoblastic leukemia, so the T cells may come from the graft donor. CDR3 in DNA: TGCAGTGCCGAGGGGGGAGAGACCCAGTACTTC. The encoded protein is CSAEGGETQYF.